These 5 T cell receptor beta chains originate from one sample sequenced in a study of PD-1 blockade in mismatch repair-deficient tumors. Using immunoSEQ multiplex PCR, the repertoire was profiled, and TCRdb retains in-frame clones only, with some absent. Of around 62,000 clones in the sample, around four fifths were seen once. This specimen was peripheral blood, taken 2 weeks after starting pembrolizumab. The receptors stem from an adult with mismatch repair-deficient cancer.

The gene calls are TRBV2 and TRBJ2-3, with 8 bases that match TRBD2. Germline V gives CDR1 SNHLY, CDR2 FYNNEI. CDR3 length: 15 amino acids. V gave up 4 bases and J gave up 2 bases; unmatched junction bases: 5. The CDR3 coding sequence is TGTGCCAGCAGTGGCACTAGCGGATTCACAGATACGCAGTATTTT. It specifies CASSGTSGFTDTQYF.

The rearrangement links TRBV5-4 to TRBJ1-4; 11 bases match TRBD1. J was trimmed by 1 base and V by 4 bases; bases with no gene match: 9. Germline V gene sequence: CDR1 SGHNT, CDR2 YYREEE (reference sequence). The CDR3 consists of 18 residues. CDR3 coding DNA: TGTGCCAGCAGCCGCAGGACAGGGGGCGTTGGAACTAATGAAAAACTGTTTTTT. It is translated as CASSRRTGGVGTNEKLFF.

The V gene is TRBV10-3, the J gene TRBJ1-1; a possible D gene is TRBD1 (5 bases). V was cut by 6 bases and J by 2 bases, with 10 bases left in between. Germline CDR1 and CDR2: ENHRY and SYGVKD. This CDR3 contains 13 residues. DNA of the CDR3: TGTGCCATCAGAAGGGACGGTAACACTGAAGCTTTCTTT. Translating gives CAIRRDGNTEAFF.

CDR3 in DNA: TGTGCCAGCAGCTACACCCGGACAGGACCTTATGGCTACACCTTC. It yields the protein CASSYTRTGPYGYTF. The chain has TRBV5-6 and TRBJ1-2; TRBD1 matches 7 bases. V trimming: 3 bases; J trimming: 5 bases; junction bases outside the gene matches: 10. The CDR3 has 15 residues. Per the germline V gene, CDR1 is SGHDT and CDR2 is YYEEEE.

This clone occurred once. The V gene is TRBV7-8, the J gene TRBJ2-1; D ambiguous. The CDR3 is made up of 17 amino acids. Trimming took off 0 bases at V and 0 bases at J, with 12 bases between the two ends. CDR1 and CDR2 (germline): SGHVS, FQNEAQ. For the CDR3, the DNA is TGTGCCAGCAGCTTAGCGCAGGCAGCGAGCTCCTACAATGAGCAGTTCTTC. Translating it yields CASSLAQAASSYNEQFF.